The present entry profiles one T cell receptor (beta chain) with its context. Its antigen is as yet unknown. These data belong to a study of T cells in localized non-small cell lung cancer. Notes on the study in general: There was higher T cell clonality in uninvolved adjacent lung than in tumor, and it was highest there. The appearance of a median roughly 53 of the top 100 tumor clones was seen in adjacent lung.

The repertoire was sequenced with immunoSEQ multiplex PCR; TCRdb's copy has only in-frame clones and lacks some. The table includes more than 15,000 clones, around nine tenths detected once. The CDR3 is 15 residues long. The junction had 13 bases not matched to a gene; V was cut back by 7 bases and J by 5 bases. Germline CDR1 and CDR2: MNHNS and SASEGT. The sequences come from peripheral blood, collected before any cancer treatment. The chain has TRBV6-1 and TRBJ2-5, with 7 positions matching TRBD1. The TCR comes from a female donor aged 60 or older with stage III squamous cell lung carcinoma. CDR3 nucleotide sequence: TGTGCCAGCAACAACCGGGACAGCGATCGGGAGACCCAGTACTTC. It is translated as CASNNRDSDRETQYF.